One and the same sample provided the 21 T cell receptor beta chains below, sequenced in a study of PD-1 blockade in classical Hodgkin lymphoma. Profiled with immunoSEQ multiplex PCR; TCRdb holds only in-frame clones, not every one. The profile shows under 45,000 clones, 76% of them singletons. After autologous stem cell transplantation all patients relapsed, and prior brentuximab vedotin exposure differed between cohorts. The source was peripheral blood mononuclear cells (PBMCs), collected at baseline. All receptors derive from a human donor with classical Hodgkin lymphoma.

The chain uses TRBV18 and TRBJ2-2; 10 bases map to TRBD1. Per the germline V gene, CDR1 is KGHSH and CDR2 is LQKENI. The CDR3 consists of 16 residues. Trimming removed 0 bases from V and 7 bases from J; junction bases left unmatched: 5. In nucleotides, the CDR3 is TGTGCCAGCTCACCACCAGGGACAGGGGAAGGCGGGGAGCTGTTTTTT. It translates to CASSPPGTGEGGELFF.

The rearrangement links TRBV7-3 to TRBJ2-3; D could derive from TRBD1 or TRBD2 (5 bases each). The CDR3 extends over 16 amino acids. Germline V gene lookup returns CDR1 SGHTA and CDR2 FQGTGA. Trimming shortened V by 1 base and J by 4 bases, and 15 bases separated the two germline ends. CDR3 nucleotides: TGTGCCAGCAGCTTAAAGGGTCCGTCGGGGCCAGATACGCAGTATTTT. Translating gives CASSLKGPSGPDTQYF.

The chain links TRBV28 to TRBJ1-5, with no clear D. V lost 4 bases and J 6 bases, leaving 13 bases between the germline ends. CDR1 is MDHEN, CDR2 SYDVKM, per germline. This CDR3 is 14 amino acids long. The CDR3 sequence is CASSWPFPGQPQHF. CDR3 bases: TGTGCCAGCAGTTGGCCATTCCCTGGTCAGCCCCAGCATTTT.

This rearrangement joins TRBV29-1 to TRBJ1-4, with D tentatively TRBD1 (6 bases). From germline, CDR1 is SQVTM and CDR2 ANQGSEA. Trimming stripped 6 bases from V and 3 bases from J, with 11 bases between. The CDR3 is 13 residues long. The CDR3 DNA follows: TGCAGCGTGCAGGGGTCGCCTAATGAAAAACTGTTTTTT. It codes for CSVQGSPNEKLFF.

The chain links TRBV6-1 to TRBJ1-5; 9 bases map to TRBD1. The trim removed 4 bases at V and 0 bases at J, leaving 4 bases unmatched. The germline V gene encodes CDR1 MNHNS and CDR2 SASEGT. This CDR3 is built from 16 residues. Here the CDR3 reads CASSAGQGSSNQPQHF. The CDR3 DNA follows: TGTGCCAGCAGTGCCGGACAGGGGAGTAGCAATCAGCCCCAGCATTTT.

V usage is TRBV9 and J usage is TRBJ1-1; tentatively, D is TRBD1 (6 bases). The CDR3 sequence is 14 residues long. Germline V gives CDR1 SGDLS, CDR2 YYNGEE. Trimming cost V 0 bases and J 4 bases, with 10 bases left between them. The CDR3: CASSVGYRATEAFF. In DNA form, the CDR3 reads TGTGCCAGCAGCGTAGGGTACAGGGCCACTGAAGCTTTCTTT.

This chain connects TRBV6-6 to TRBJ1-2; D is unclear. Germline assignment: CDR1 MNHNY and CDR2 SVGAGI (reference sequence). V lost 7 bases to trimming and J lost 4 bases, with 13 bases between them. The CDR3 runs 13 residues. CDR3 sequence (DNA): TGTGCCAGCAAAACCGGGCCGACCTATGGCTACACCTTC. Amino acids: CASKTGPTYGYTF.

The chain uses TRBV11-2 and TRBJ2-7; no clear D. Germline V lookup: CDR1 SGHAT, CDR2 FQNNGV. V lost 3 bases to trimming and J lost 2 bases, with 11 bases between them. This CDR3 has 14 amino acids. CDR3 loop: CASSFLTHTYEQYF. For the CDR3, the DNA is TGTGCCAGCAGCTTCCTGACACACACCTACGAGCAGTACTTC.

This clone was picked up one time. This CDR3 reads CASSMRLAGTDTQYF. CDR3 coding DNA: TGTGCCAGTAGTATGCGGCTAGCGGGCACAGATACGCAGTATTTT. The gene calls are TRBV19 and TRBJ2-3; 7 nucleotides line up with TRBD2. CDR3 length equals 15 residues. CDR1 is LNHDA and CDR2 is SQIVND in the germline V gene (reference sequence). The V and J ends lost 3 bases and 1 base, in that order; junction bases with no gene match: 4.

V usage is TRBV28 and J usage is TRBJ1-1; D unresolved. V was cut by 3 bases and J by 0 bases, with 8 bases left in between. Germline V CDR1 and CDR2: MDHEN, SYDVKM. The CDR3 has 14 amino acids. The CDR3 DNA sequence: TGTGCCAGCAGTTTGAACGGGATGAACACTGAAGCTTTCTTT. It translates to CASSLNGMNTEAFF.

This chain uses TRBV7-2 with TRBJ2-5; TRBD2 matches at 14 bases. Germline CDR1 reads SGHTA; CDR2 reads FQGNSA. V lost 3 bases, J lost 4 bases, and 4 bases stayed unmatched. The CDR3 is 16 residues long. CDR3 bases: TGTGCCAGCAGCTTCGTGGGACTAGCGGGAGCAGAGACCCAGTACTTC. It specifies CASSFVGLAGAETQYF. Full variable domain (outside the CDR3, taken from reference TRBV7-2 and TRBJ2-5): GAGVSQSPSNKVTEKGKDVELRCDPISGHTALYWYRQSLGQGLEFLIYFQGNSAPDKSGLPSDRFSAERTGGSVSTLTIQRTQQEDSAVYLCASSFVGLAGAETQYFGPGTRLLVL.

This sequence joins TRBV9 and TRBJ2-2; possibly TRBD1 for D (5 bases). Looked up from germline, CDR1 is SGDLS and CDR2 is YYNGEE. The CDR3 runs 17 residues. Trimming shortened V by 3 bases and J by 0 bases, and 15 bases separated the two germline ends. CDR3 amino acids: CASSGRQNTANTGELFF. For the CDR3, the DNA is TGTGCCAGCAGCGGTCGACAGAATACCGCGAACACCGGGGAGCTGTTTTTT.

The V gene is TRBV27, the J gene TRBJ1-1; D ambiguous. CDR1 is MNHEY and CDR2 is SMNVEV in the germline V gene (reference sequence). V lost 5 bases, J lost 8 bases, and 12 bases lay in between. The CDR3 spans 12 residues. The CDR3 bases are TGTGCCAGCAGTCCTCGGACTAGCGAAGCTTTCTTT. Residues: CASSPRTSEAFF.

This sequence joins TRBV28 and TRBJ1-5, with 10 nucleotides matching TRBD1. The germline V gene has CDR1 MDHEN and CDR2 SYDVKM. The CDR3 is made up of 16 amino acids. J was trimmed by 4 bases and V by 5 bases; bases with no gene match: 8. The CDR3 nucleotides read TGTGCCAGCAGTCTTTGGACAGGGGGAGGTAATCAGCCCCAGCATTTT. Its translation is CASSLWTGGGNQPQHF.

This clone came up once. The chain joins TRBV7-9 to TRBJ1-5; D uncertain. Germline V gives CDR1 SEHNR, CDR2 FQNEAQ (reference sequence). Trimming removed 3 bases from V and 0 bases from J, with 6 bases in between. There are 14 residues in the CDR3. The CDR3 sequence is CASSFEASNQPQHF. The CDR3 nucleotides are TGTGCCAGCAGCTTCGAAGCTAGCAATCAGCCCCAGCATTTT.

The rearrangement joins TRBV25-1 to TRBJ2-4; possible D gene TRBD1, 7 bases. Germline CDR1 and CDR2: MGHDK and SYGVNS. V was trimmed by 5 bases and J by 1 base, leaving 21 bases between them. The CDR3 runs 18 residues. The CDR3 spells CASSPGGGRATAKNIQYF. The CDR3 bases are TGTGCCAGCAGTCCCGGAGGGGGCAGGGCGACCGCCAAAAACATTCAGTACTTC.

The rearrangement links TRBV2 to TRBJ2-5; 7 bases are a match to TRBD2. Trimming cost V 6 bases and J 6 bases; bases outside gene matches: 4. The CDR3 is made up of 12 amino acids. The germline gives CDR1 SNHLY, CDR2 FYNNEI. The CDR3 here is CASRRESKTQYF. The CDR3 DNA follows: TGTGCCAGCAGGCGGGAGTCGAAGACCCAGTACTTC.

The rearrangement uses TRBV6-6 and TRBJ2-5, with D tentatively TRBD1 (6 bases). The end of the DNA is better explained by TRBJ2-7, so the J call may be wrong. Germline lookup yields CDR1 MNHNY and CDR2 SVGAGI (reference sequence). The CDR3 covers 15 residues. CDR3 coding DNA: TGTGCCAGCAGTTACTCGAGGGACACCTCCTACGAGCAGTACTTC. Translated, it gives CASSYSRDTSYEQYF.

In DNA, the CDR3 is TGTGCCAGCAGCTTACGGACAGGGACGAACACTGAAGCTTTCTTT. Translated: CASSLRTGTNTEAFF. This sequence joins TRBV11-2 and TRBJ1-1; 8 nucleotides match TRBD1. The CDR3 is 15 amino acids. Germline assignment: CDR1 SGHAT and CDR2 FQNNGV. Trimming at V came to 2 bases and at J to 1 base, leaving 3 bases not matched to a gene.

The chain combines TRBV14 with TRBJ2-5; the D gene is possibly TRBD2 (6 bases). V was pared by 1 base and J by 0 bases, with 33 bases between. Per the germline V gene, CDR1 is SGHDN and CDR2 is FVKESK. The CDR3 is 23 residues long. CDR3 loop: CASSQGPSWAHRGRHDDQETQYF. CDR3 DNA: TGTGCCAGCAGCCAAGGTCCCTCGTGGGCACATCGGGGGAGGCACGACGACCAAGAGACCCAGTACTTC.

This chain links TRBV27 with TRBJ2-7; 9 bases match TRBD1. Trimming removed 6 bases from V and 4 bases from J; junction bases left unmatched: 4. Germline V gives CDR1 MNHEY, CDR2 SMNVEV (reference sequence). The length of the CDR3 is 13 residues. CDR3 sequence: CASSLQGAYEQYF. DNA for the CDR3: TGTGCCAGCAGCTTACAGGGGGCGTACGAGCAGTACTTC.